This T cell receptor (beta chain) was recovered during a study of T-cell memory formation after mild COVID-19. About the study: Clustering of TCRs was largely donor specific. Findings and limits, study-wide: Contracting CD4+ clones were located mainly in CM and EM, and CD8+ clones in EMRA. CD4/CD8 balance held among clones contracting day 15 to 85, and later expanders leaned CD4+.

A 5'RACE reaction primed in the constant segment made cDNA libraries of TCR alpha and TCR beta, and these carried sample barcodes and UMIs. Each CDR3 protein gets one entry after TCRdb re-called the 5' RACE reads with MiXCR. In the table there are around 420,000 distinct CDR3 sequences, roughly 26% of which are singletons. Remarks on this clonotype: Its antigen is not known.

The CDR3 is 14 amino acids. V was clipped by 6 bases and J by 4 bases, with 13 bases between them. CDR1 is ENHRY, CDR2 SYGVKD, per germline. This sequence joins TRBV10-3 and TRBJ1-5; D not resolved. The TCR originated in an adult woman who had mild COVID-19 (a few samples of this study predate the infection). Cell type and time point are not known. The sequenced sample consisted of PBMCs or a T cell subset sorted from them (not recorded which). The CDR3 protein is CAISERAGNQPQHF. For the CDR3, the DNA is TGTGCCATCAGCGAAAGGGCTGGAAATCAGCCCCAGCATTTT.